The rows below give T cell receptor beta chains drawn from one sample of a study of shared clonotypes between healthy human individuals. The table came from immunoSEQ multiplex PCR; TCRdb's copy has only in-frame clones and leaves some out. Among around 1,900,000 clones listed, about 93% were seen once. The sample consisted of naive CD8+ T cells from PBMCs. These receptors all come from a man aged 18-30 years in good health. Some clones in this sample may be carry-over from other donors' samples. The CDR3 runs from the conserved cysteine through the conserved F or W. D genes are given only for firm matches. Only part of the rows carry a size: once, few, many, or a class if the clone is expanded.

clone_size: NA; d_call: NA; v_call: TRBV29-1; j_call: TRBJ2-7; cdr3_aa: CSVIILGDSFGEQYF; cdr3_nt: TGCAGCGTTATCATTTTGGGGGACTCCTTCGGCGAGCAGTACTTC
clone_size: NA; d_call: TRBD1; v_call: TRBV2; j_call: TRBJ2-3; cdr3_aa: CASGTGFPDTQYF; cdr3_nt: TGTGCCAGCGGGACAGGGTTCCCAGATACGCAGTATTTT
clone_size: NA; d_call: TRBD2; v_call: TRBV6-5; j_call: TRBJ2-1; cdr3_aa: CASSYVAGYNEQFF; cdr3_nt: TGTGCCAGCAGTTACGTAGCGGGGTACAATGAGCAGTTCTTC
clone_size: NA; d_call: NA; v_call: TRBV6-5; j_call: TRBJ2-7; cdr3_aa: CASSYSQGYEQYF; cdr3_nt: TGTGCCAGCAGTTACTCTCAGGGCTACGAGCAGTACTTC
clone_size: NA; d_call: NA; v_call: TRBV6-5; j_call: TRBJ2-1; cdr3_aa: CASSPDRSSYNEQFF; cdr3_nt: TGTGCCAGCAGCCCAGACAGGAGCTCCTACAATGAGCAGTTCTTC
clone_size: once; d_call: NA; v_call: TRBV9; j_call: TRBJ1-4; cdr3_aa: CASSVAGVANEKLFF; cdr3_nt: TGTGCCAGCAGCGTAGCGGGGGTGGCTAATGAAAAACTGTTTTTT
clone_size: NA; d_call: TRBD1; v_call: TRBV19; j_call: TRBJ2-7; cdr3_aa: CASSARDSPYEQYF; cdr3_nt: TGTGCCAGTAGTGCAAGGGACAGCCCCTACGAGCAGTACTTC
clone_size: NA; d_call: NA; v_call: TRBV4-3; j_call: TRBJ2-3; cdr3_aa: CASSQDRDGPVARDTQYF; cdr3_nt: TGCGCCAGCAGCCAAGATAGGGACGGGCCTGTGGCCAGAGATACGCAGTATTTT
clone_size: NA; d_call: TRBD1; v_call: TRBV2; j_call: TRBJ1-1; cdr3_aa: CASSEAGRGWTEAFF; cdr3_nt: TGTGCCAGCAGTGAAGCGGGCAGGGGGTGGACTGAAGCTTTCTTT
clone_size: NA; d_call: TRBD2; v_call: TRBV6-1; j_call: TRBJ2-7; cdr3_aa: CASSDWGLPYF; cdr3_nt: TGTGCCAGCAGTGATTGGGGACTACCGTACTTC
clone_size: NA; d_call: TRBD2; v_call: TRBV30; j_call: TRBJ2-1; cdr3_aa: CAWRGTSDNEQFF; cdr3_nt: TGTGCCTGGAGGGGGACTAGCGACAATGAGCAGTTCTTC
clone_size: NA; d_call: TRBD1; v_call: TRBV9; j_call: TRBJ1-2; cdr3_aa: CASSVGDRGGFGYTF; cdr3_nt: TGTGCCAGCAGCGTAGGGGACAGGGGAGGGTTTGGCTACACCTTC
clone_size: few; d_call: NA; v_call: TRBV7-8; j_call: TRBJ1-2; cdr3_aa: CASSARLGNYGYTF; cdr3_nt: TGTGCCAGCAGCGCAAGACTGGGAAACTATGGCTACACCTTC
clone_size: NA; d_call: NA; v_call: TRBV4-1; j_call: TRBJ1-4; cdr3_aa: CASSPSGAGISEKLFF; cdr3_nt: TGCGCCAGCAGCCCATCAGGGGCGGGGATAAGTGAAAAACTGTTTTTT
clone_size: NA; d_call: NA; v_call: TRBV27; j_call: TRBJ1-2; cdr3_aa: CASSLSRTGNYGYTF; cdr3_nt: TGTGCCAGCAGTTTATCTCGGACGGGGAACTATGGCTACACCTTC
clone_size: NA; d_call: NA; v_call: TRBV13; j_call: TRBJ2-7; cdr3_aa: CASSFQTGGAYEQYF; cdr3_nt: TGTGCCAGCAGCTTCCAGACAGGAGGGGCCTACGAGCAGTACTTC
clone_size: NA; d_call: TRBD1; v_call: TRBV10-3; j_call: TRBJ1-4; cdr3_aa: CAISAGPPGQGFSGNEKLFF; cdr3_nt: TGTGCCATCAGTGCAGGCCCCCCGGGACAGGGGTTTTCGGGAAATGAAAAACTGTTTTTT
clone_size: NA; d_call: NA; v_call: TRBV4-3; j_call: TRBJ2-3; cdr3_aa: CASSQPTLMGDTQYF; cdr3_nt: TGCGCCAGCAGCCAACCCACCCTAATGGGGGATACGCAGTATTTT
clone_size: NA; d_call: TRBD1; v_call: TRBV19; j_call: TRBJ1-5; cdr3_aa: CASDRVAYSNQPQHF; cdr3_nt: TGTGCCAGTGACAGGGTGGCGTATAGCAATCAGCCCCAGCATTTT
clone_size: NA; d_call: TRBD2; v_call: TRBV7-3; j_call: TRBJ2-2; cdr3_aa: CASSLTQAGGPHGELFF; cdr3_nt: TGTGCCAGCAGCTTAACTCAAGCGGGAGGGCCCCACGGGGAGCTGTTTTTT
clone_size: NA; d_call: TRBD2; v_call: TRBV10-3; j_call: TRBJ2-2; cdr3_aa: CAISDWLAGGTNTGELFF; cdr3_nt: TGTGCCATCAGTGATTGGCTAGCGGGAGGTACGAACACCGGGGAGCTGTTTTTT
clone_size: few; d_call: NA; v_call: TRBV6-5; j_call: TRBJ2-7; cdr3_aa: CASSYSVGESSYEQYF; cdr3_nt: TGTGCCAGCAGTTACTCCGTGGGGGAGAGCTCCTACGAGCAGTACTTC
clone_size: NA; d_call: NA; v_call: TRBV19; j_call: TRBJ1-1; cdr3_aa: CAARGGRNTEAFF; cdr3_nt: TGTGCCGCAAGGGGAGGAAGGAACACTGAAGCTTTCTTT
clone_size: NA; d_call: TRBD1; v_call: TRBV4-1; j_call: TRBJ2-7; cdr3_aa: CASSLRTGVEQYF; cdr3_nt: TGCGCCAGCAGCCTTCGGACAGGGGTCGAGCAGTACTTC
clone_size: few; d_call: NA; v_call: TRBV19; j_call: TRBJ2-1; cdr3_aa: CASSIGTGSSYNEQFF; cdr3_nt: TGTGCCAGTAGTATAGGCACGGGGAGCTCCTACAATGAGCAGTTCTTC
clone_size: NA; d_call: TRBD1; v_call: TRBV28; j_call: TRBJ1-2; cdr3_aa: CASSPLGQGIHGYTF; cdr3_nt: TGTGCCAGCAGTCCTCTGGGACAGGGAATTCATGGCTACACCTTC
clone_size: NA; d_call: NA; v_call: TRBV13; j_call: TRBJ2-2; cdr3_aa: CASSIRDRVSGRLGELFF; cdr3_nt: TGTGCCAGCAGCATCCGGGACAGGGTTAGCGGGAGGCTCGGGGAGCTGTTTTTT
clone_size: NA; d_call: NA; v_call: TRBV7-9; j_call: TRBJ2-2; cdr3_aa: CASSIGWDTGELFF; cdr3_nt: TGTGCCAGCAGCATTGGGTGGGACACCGGGGAGCTGTTTTTT
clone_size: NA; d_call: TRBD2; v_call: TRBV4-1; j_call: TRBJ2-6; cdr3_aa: CASSLLAGGPGANVLTF; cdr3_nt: TGCGCCAGCAGCCTACTAGCGGGAGGGCCGGGGGCCAACGTCCTGACTTTC
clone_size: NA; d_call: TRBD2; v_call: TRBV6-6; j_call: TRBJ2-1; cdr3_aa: CASSGPGLAVYNEQFF; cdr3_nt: TGTGCCAGCAGTGGACCGGGACTAGCGGTTTACAATGAGCAGTTCTTC